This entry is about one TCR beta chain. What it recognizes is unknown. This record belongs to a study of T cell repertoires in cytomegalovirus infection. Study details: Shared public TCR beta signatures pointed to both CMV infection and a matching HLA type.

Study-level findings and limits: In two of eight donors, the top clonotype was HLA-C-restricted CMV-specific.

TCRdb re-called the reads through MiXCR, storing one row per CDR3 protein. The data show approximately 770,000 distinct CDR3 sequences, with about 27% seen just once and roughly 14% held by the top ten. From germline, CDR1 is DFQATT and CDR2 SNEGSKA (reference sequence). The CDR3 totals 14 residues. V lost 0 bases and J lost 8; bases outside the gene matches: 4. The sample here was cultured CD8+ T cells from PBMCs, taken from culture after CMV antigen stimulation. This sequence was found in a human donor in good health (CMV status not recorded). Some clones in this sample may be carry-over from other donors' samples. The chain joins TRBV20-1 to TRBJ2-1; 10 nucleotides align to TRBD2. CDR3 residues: CSAREAGGPYEQFF. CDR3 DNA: TGCAGTGCTAGAGAAGCGGGGGGGCCTTATGAGCAGTTCTTC.